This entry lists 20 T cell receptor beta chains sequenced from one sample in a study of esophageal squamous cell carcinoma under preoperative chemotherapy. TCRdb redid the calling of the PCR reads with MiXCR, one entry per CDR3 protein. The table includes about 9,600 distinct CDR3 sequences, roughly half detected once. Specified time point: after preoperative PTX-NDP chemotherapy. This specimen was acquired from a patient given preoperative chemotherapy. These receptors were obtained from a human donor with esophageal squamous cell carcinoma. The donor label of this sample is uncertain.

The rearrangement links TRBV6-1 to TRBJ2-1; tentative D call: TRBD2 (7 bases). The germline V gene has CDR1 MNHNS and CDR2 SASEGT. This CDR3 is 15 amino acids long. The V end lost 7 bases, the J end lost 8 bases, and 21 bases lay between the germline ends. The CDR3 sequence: CASTERKRGGDEQFF. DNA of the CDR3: TGTGCCAGCACCGAAAGAAAGAGGGGGGGGGATGAGCAGTTCTTC.

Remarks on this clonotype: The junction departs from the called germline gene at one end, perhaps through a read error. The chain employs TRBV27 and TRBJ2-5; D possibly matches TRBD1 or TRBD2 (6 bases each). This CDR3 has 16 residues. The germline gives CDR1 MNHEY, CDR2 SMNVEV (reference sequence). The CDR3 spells CASSSPGAGATDTQYF. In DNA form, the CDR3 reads TGTGCCAGCAGTTCCCCGGGGGCAGGGGCCACAGACACTCAGTACTTT.

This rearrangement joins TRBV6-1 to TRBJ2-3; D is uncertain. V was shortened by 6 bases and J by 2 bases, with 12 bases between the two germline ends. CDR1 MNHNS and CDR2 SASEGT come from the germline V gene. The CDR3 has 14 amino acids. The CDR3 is CASRRPGNTDTQYF. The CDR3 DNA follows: TGTGCCAGCAGACGCCCAGGCAACACAGATACGCAGTATTTT.

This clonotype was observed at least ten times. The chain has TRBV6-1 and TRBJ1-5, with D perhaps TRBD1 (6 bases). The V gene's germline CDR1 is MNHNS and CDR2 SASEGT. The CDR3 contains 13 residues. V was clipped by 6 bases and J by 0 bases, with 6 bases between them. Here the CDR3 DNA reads TGTGCCAGCAGGGACAGTAGCAATCAGCCCCAGCATTTT. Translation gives CASRDSSNQPQHF.

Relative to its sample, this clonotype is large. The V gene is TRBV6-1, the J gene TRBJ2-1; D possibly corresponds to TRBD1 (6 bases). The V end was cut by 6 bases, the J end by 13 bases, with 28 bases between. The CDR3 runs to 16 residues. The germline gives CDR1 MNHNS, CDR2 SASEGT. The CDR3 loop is CASSPATGEGEETQFF. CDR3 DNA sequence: TGTGCCAGCAGCCCAGCGACAGGAGAGGGAGAGGAGACCCAGTTCTTC.

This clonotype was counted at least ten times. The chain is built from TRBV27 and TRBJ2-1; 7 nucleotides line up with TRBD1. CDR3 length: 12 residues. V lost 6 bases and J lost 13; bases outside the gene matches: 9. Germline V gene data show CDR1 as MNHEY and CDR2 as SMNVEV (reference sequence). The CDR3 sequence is CASSLTGETQFF. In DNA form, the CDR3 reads TGTGCCAGCAGCCTAACAGGGGAGACCCAGTTCTTC.

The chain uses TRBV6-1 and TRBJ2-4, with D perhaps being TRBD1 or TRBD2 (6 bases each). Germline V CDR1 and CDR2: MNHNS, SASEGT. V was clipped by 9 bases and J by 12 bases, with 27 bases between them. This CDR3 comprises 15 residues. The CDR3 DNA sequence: TGTGCCAGGAGGGACGGGGGCCGGGGGAAAGACACTCAGTACTTC. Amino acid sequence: CARRDGGRGKDTQYF.

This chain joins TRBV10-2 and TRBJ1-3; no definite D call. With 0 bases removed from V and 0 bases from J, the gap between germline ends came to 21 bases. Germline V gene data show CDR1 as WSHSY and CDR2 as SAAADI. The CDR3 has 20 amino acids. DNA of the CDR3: TGCGCCAGCAGTGAGTCGATGGGTCCGGAGGTCGGGAGCTCTGGAAACACCATATATTTT. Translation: CASSESMGPEVGSSGNTIYF.

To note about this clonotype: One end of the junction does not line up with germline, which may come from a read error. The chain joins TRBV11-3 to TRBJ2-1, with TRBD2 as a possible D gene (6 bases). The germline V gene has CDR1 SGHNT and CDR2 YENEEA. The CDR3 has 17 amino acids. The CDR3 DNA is TGTGCCAGCAGCGGGAGTTTGGGAGGCGGAGTGCTTTACACGCAGTATTTC. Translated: CASSGSLGGGVLYTQYF.

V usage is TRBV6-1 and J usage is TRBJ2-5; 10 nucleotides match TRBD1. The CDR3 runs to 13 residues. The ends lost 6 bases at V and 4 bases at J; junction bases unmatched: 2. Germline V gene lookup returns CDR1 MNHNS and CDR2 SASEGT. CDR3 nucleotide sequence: TGTGCCAGCAGAGGGACAGGGGTAGAGACCCAGTACTTC. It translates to CASRGTGVETQYF.

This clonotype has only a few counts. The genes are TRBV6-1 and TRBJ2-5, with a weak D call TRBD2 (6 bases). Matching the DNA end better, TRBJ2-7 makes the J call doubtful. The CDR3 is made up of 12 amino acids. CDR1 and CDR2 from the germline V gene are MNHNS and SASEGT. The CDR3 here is CASSRLVSEQYF. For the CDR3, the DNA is TGTGCCAGCAGCCGACTAGTCTCCGAGCAGTACTTC.

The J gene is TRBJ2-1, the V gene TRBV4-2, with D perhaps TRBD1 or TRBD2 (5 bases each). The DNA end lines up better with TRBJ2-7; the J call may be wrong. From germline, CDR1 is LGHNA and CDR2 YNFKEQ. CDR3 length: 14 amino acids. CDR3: CASSRGTVSYEQYF. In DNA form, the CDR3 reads TGTGCCAGCAGCAGAGGGACGGTCTCCTACGAGCAGTACTTC.

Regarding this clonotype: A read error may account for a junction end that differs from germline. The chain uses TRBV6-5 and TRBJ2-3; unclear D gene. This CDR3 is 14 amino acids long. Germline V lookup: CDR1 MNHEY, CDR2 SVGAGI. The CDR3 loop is CAGSYAVSTDAQYF. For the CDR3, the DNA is TGTGCGGGCAGTTACGCGGTGAGCACAGATGCGCAGTATTTT.

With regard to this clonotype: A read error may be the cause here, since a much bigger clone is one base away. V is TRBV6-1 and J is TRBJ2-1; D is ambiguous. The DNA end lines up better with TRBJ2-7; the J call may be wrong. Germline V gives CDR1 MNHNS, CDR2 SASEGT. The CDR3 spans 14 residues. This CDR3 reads CVSSRQDTDYEQYF. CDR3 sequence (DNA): TGTGTCAGCAGCCGCCAAGACACTGACTACGAGCAGTACTTC.

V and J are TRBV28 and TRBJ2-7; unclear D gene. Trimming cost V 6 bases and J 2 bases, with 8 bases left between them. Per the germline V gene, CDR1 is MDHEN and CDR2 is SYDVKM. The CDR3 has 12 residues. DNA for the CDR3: TGTGCCAGCAGCGTCGGCGCCTACGAGCAGTACTTC. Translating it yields CASSVGAYEQYF.

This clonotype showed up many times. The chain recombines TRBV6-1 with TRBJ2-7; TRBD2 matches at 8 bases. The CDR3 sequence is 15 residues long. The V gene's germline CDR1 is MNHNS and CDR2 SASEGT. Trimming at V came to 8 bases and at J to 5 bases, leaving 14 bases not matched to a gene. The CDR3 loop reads CASLDRRLATHEQYF. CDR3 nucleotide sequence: TGTGCCAGCCTGGACCGGAGACTAGCGACCCACGAGCAGTACTTC.

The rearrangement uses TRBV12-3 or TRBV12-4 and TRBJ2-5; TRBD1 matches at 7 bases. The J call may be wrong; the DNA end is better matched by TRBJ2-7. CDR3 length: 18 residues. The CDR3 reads CASSTQGMVGLGSLEQYF. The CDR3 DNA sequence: TGTGCCAGCAGCACACAGGGGATGGTTGGATTGGGGAGTCTCGAGCAGTACTTC.

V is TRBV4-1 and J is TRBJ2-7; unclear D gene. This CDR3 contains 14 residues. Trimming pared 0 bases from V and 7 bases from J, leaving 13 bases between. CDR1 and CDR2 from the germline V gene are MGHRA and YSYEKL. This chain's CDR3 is CASSQEGVGREQYF. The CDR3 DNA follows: TGCGCCAGCAGCCAAGAAGGAGTAGGCAGAGAGCAGTACTTC.

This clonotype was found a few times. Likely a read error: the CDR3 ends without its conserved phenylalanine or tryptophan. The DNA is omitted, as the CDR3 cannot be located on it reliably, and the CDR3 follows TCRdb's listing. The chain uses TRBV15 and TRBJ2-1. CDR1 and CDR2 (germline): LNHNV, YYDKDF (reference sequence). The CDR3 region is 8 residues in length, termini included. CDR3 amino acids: CPPAKQQL.

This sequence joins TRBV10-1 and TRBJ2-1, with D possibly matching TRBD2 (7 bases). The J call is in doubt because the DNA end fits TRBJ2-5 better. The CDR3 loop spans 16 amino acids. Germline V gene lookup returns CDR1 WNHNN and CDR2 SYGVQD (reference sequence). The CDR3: CASAGKGGGDQDIQYF. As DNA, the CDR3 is TGCGCCAGCGCGGGGAAGGGGGGGGGTGACCAAGACATCCAGTACTTC.